This is a list of T cell receptor beta chains from one sample in a study of shared clonotypes between healthy human individuals. TCRdb's copy holds only in-frame clones and misses some; the assay was immunoSEQ multiplex PCR. The sample consists of approximately 2.5 million clones, 90% to 95% of them appearing once. Sequenced material: naive CD4+ T cells from PBMCs. These receptor sequences come from a man aged 18 to 29 in good health. Some clones in this sample may be carry-over from other donors' samples. Each CDR3 is given with its conserved first and last residue. Fields, in order: D gene, clone size, J gene, V gene, CDR3 protein, CDR3 DNA. D genes are given only for firm matches. Rows may omit the clone size; those that give it use once, few, many or a size class.

TRBD1 | once | TRBJ1-1 | TRBV28 | CASLVPGQGTTEAFF | TGTGCCAGCCTCGTCCCGGGACAGGGAACCACCGAAGCTTTCTTT
- | - | TRBJ1-5 | TRBV27 | CASTPRGSNQPQHF | TGTGCCAGCACCCCCCGGGGTAGCAATCAGCCCCAGCATTTT
- | - | TRBJ1-1 | TRBV6-1 | CASGSWTRTEAFF | TGTGCCAGCGGAAGTTGGACGAGGACTGAAGCTTTCTTT
- | - | TRBJ2-3 | TRBV28 | CASSSPTVGSDTQYF | TGTGCCAGCAGTTCCCCGACAGTGGGGTCAGATACGCAGTATTTT
- | - | TRBJ1-1 | TRBV5-1 | CASSLRQSPAVEAFF | TGCGCCAGCAGCTTACGACAGTCCCCCGCGGTTGAAGCTTTCTTT
- | once | TRBJ1-3 | TRBV30 | CAWSGISGNTIYF | TGTGCCTGGAGCGGTATCTCTGGAAACACCATATATTTT
TRBD1 | - | TRBJ2-2 | TRBV5-1 | CASSLPMGQGTGELFF | TGCGCCAGCAGCCTTCCTATGGGACAGGGAACTGGGGAGCTGTTTTTT
- | - | TRBJ2-5 | TRBV29-1 | CSGQNHQETQYF | TGCAGCGGGCAGAATCACCAAGAGACCCAGTACTTC
TRBD2 | - | TRBJ2-2 | TRBV2 | CASNREGRDTGELFF | TGTGCCAGCAATCGGGAGGGGCGCGACACCGGGGAGCTGTTTTTT
TRBD2 | - | TRBJ2-7 | TRBV5-1 | CASSHSGRESEQYF | TGCGCCAGCAGCCACAGCGGGAGAGAGTCCGAGCAGTACTTC
- | - | TRBJ1-1 | TRBV2 | CASGGLDEAFF | TGTGCCAGCGGAGGTCTGGATGAAGCTTTCTTT
TRBD2 | - | TRBJ2-1 | TRBV7-3 | CASSFTGGYNEQFF | TGTGCCAGCAGCTTTACGGGAGGGTATAATGAGCAGTTCTTC
- | - | TRBJ2-7 | TRBV19 | CASSRRDSYEQYF | TGTGCCAGTAGTCGGAGGGACTCCTACGAGCAGTACTTC
TRBD1 | - | TRBJ2-5 | TRBV30 | CAWSWSRGLETQYF | TGTGCCTGGAGTTGGAGCAGGGGGTTGGAGACCCAGTACTTC
- | - | TRBJ2-1 | TRBV11-2 | CASSLRQTYNEQFF | TGTGCCAGCAGCTTAAGGCAGACCTACAATGAGCAGTTCTTC
- | once | TRBJ1-2 | TRBV28 | CASSFPGGAGYGYTF | TGTGCCAGCAGTTTTCCCGGGGGCGCAGGCTATGGCTACACCTTC
- | - | TRBJ1-2 | TRBV18 | CASSPFDRAHGYTF | TGTGCCAGCTCACCTTTCGACAGAGCCCATGGCTACACCTTC
TRBD2 | - | TRBJ2-3 | TRBV5-1 | CASSSGTSGVPDTQYF | TGCGCCAGCAGTTCCGGGACTAGCGGGGTCCCAGATACGCAGTATTTT
- | - | TRBJ2-7 | TRBV28 | CASSLTSAGAYEQYF | TGTGCCAGCAGTTTAACTTCGGCGGGGGCGTACGAGCAGTACTTC
TRBD1 | - | TRBJ1-5 | TRBV2 | CASRGTGLGNQPQHF | TGTGCCAGCAGGGGGACAGGGCTAGGCAATCAGCCCCAGCATTTT
- | - | TRBJ1-4 | TRBV4-1 | CASSQDPNSPPGKLFF | TGCGCCAGCAGCCAAGACCCCAATTCCCCCCCAGGGAAACTGTTTTTT
TRBD2 | - | TRBJ2-1 | TRBV5-1 | CASNPLAGGKNEQFF | TGCGCCAGCAACCCACTAGCGGGAGGAAAGAATGAGCAGTTCTTC
TRBD2 | - | TRBJ2-1 | TRBV11-3 | CASSFGGRAHNEQFF | TGTGCCAGCAGCTTCGGCGGGAGGGCGCACAATGAGCAGTTCTTC
- | - | TRBJ2-5 | TRBV5-6 | CASSFRVQETQYF | TGTGCCAGCAGCTTTCGAGTCCAAGAGACCCAGTACTTC
- | - | TRBJ1-4 | TRBV19 | CASSSGRTTREKLFF | TGTGCCAGTAGTTCGGGACGGACCACCCGCGAAAAACTGTTTTTT
- | - | TRBJ2-7 | TRBV6-1 | CASRAFPYEQYF | TGTGCCAGCAGGGCCTTTCCCTACGAGCAGTACTTC
TRBD1 | once | TRBJ1-2 | TRBV4-1 | CASSQDPRTGAYGYTF | TGCGCCAGCAGCCAAGATCCGAGGACAGGGGCCTATGGCTACACCTTC
- | - | TRBJ2-5 | TRBV30 | CASQGRGLGETQYF | TGTGCTAGCCAAGGGAGGGGGCTTGGGGAGACCCAGTACTTC
- | - | TRBJ1-1 | TRBV7-3 | CASSLGGPLLTEAFF | TGTGCCAGCAGCTTAGGAGGGCCCTTACTCACTGAAGCTTTCTTT
- | - | TRBJ2-1 | TRBV5-1 | CASSLDRTNEQFF | TGCGCCAGCAGCTTGGACCGGACCAATGAGCAGTTCTTC
- | - | TRBJ2-3 | TRBV18 | CASSPKEGAGDTQYF | TGTGCCAGCTCACCCAAGGAGGGGGCGGGAGATACGCAGTATTTT
TRBD1 | - | TRBJ2-1 | TRBV7-6 | CASSLLGGSNEQFF | TGTGCCAGCAGCTTGTTAGGGGGCTCCAATGAGCAGTTCTTC
TRBD1 | - | TRBJ1-1 | TRBV18 | CASSRPGGGLNTEAFF | TGTGCCAGCTCACGCCCGGGAGGGGGCTTGAACACTGAAGCTTTCTTT